The 30 T cell receptor beta chains given below trace back to one sample, sequenced in a study of control samples from healthy donors and cancer patients. Produced via immunoSEQ multiplex PCR; TCRdb's table is partial and in-frame only. Of tens of thousands of clones listed, 94% are singletons. The sample comprised blood. Every receptor here comes from a woman younger than 45 in good health.

This clone was found once. The CDR3: CASSAPRGTMNTEAFF. The DNA of the CDR3 is TGTGCCAGCAGCGCCCCAAGGGGCACCATGAACACTGAAGCTTTCTTT. The chain carries TRBV9 and TRBJ1-1; TRBD1 might be the D (5 bases). V was shortened by 3 bases and J by 0 bases, with 15 bases between the two germline ends. The CDR3 is made up of 16 amino acids. The germline V gene has CDR1 SGDLS and CDR2 YYNGEE.

This chain joins TRBV11-3 and TRBJ2-7, with no clear D. Germline values: CDR1 SGHNT, CDR2 YENEEA. The CDR3 length is 14 residues. Trimming shortened V by 0 bases and J by 2 bases, and 8 bases separated the two germline ends. The CDR3 here is CASSLDGSTYEQYV. The CDR3 DNA reads TGTGCCAGCAGCTTAGATGGGTCAACCTACGAGCAGTACGTC.

The gene calls are TRBV7-3 and TRBJ2-2; either TRBD1 or TRBD2 may supply D (5 bases each). Deletions cut 2 bases from V and 4 bases from J, with 11 bases between. This CDR3 spans 15 amino acids. Looked up from germline, CDR1 is SGHTA and CDR2 is FQGTGA. The CDR3 DNA sequence: TGTGCCAGCAGCTTATCGGGGCCGGGCACCGGGGAGCTGTTTTTT. This translates into CASSLSGPGTGELFF.

A word on this clone: An end of the junction does not agree with germline; a read error may underlie this. The gene calls are TRBV6-1 and TRBJ1-2, with 8 bases fitting TRBD1. The CDR3 has 14 residues. From germline, CDR1 is MNHNS and CDR2 SASEGT. The CDR3 nucleotides are TGTGCCAGCAGGGAAGCAGGGGGCGACTATGGCTACACCTTC. This translates into CASREAGGDYGYTF.

The chain carries TRBV7-6 and TRBJ2-1; 10 bases align to TRBD1. The CDR3 is 15 residues long. Germline loops: CDR1 SGHVS, CDR2 FNYEAQ. Trimming at V came to 5 bases and at J to 8 bases, leaving 9 bases not matched to a gene. CDR3 sequence (DNA): TGTGCCAGCAGCGATCGACAGGGGGCTTGGGATGAGCAGTTCTTC. This translates into CASSDRQGAWDEQFF. Full variable domain (rest looked up from reference TRBV7-6 and TRBJ2-1): GAGVSQSPRYKVTKRGQDVALRCDPISGHVSLYWYRQALGQGPEFLTYFNYEAQQDKSGLPNDRFSAERPEGSISTLTIQRTEQRDSAMYRCASSDRQGAWDEQFFGPGTRLTVL.

This clone was observed once. V and J are TRBV3-1 (or the pseudogene TRBV3-2) and TRBJ1-6; a weak D match, TRBD1 (6 bases). CDR1 and CDR2 from the germline V gene are LGHDT and YNNKEL (reference sequence). V was shortened by 0 bases and J by 7 bases, with 13 bases between the two germline ends. The CDR3 loop spans 16 amino acids. The CDR3 DNA follows: TGTGCCAGCAGCCAAGAACTGGGCAGGGGCAATTCACCCCTCCACTTT. It translates to CASSQELGRGNSPLHF.

On this clone: The junction does not match germline at one end; this may be a read error. V usage is TRBV6-2 or TRBV6-3 and J usage is TRBJ1-1; D is unclear. CDR1 MNHEY and CDR2 SVGEGT come from the germline V gene. This CDR3 has 12 amino acids. CDR3 in amino acids: CASSPANSEAFF. The CDR3 bases are TGTGCCAGCAGTCCAGCTAACAGTGAAGCTTTCTTT.

The chain recombines TRBV3-1 (or the pseudogene TRBV3-2) with TRBJ1-1; the D gene is possibly TRBD1 (5 bases). The CDR3 consists of 15 residues. Germline V gene sequence: CDR1 LGHDT, CDR2 YNNKEL (reference sequence). V dropped 1 base and J dropped 0 bases, with 9 bases sitting between them. The CDR3 nucleotides are TGTGCCAGCAGCCAAGCATGGGGGATGAACACTGAAGCTTTCTTT. It codes for CASSQAWGMNTEAFF.

This chain links TRBV9 with TRBJ1-2; D remains unclear. The germline CDR1 and CDR2 sequences are SGDLS and YYNGEE. This CDR3 comprises 13 residues. V was pared by 2 bases and J by 3 bases, with 8 bases between. CDR3 loop: CASSVQDYYGYTF. DNA of the CDR3: TGTGCCAGCAGCGTTCAGGACTACTATGGCTACACCTTC.

The chain couples TRBV11-3 to TRBJ2-2; 13 bases fit TRBD2. V lost 5 bases to trimming and J lost 7 bases; unmatched junction nucleotides: 10. CDR1 SGHNT and CDR2 YENEEA come from the germline V gene. The CDR3 is 17 amino acids. This CDR3 reads CASSPGLAGVLSGELFF. As DNA, the CDR3 is TGTGCCAGCAGCCCAGGACTAGCGGGGGTTTTAAGCGGGGAGCTGTTTTTT.

The genes are TRBV4-1 and TRBJ2-5; no definite D call. The V gene lost 1 base and the J gene lost 4 bases, with 7 bases spanning the gap. CDR3 length: 13 residues. Germline V gene lookup returns CDR1 MGHRA and CDR2 YSYEKL. CDR3 loop: CASSQVPGETQYF. In DNA, the CDR3 is TGCGCCAGCAGCCAAGTTCCCGGAGAGACCCAGTACTTC.

The chain recombines TRBV9 with TRBJ1-1, with D maybe TRBD1 (5 bases). Trimming left V 2 bases short and J 2 bases short, with 10 bases between. The CDR3 covers 14 residues. Germline V gene sequence: CDR1 SGDLS, CDR2 YYNGEE. CDR3 nucleotide sequence: TGTGCCAGCAGCGTGGGGGTTACCAACACTGAAGCTTTCTTT. Translation gives CASSVGVTNTEAFF. Based on the CDR3 plus reference TRBV9 and TRBJ1-1, the full variable domain is DSGVTQTPKHLITATGQRVTLRCSPRSGDLSVYWYQQSLDQGLQFLIQYYNGEERAKGNILERFSAQQFPDLHSELNLSSLELGDSALYFCASSVGVTNTEAFFGQGTRLTVV.

This chain uses TRBV28 with TRBJ1-1, with unresolved D. The CDR3 runs to 16 residues. Trimming took off 5 bases at V and 1 base at J, with 17 bases between the two ends. Looked up from germline, CDR1 is MDHEN and CDR2 is SYDVKM. The CDR3 loop reads CASSPAAFIGNTEAFF. CDR3 bases: TGTGCCAGCAGTCCGGCCGCTTTTATCGGGAACACTGAAGCTTTCTTT. Complete variable domain (other parts from reference TRBV28 and TRBJ1-1): DVKVTQSSRYLVKRTGEKVFLECVQDMDHENMFWYRQDPGLGLRLIYFSYDVKMKEKGDIPEGYSVSREKKERFSLILESASTNQTSMYLCASSPAAFIGNTEAFFGQGTRLTVV.

The gene calls are TRBV5-4 and TRBJ2-5, with D hard to call. CDR1 and CDR2 (germline): SGHNT, YYREEE (reference sequence). With 0 bases removed from V and 3 bases from J, the gap between germline ends came to 9 bases. This CDR3 comprises 14 residues. For the CDR3, the DNA is TGTGCCAGCAGCTTGGCTTCCCGTAAAGAGACCCAGTACTTC. Residues: CASSLASRKETQYF.

The chain uses TRBV19 and TRBJ1-2; unclear D gene. Trimming took 5 bases from V and 7 from J, leaving 20 bases between them. The CDR3 extends over 15 amino acids. The V gene's germline CDR1 is LNHDA and CDR2 SQIVND (reference sequence). The CDR3 sequence: CASSPELRTVGGYTF. CDR3 sequence (DNA): TGTGCCAGTAGTCCAGAACTCCGGACGGTTGGTGGCTACACCTTC. Drawing the rest from reference TRBV19 and TRBJ1-2, the complete variable domain is DGGITQSPKYLFRKEGQNVTLSCEQNLNHDAMYWYRQDPGQGLRLIYYSQIVNDFQKGDIAEGYSVSREKKESFPLTVTSAQKNPTAFYLCASSPELRTVGGYTFGSGTRLTVV.

In nucleotides, the CDR3 is TGTGCCAGTCTGGGCGGGTCTTCCTACAATGAGCAGTTCTTC. Protein sequence: CASLGGSSYNEQFF. The V and J genes are TRBV2 and TRBJ2-1; tentatively, D is TRBD2 (5 bases). This CDR3 is built from 14 residues. V was clipped by 9 bases and J by 1 base, with 13 bases between them. The germline V gene has CDR1 SNHLY and CDR2 FYNNEI.

The chain couples TRBV5-1 to TRBJ2-5; D is perhaps TRBD2 (5 bases). Looked up from germline, CDR1 is SGHRS and CDR2 is YFSETQ. V lost 0 bases to trimming and J lost 2 bases, with 14 bases between them. This CDR3 is 16 amino acids long. CDR3 bases: TGCGCCAGCAGCTTGGTCCCAGGTTCGGGGCAAGAGACCCAGTACTTC. It translates to CASSLVPGSGQETQYF.

In nucleotides, the CDR3 is TGTGCCTGGAGTGGGCGACCCCGCTCCTACAATGAGCAGTTCTTC. Its translation: CAWSGRPRSYNEQFF. The chain combines TRBV30 with TRBJ2-1; D is undetermined. V lost 1 base and J lost 0, with 10 bases in between. This CDR3 spans 15 amino acids. CDR1 and CDR2 (germline): GTSNPN, SVGIG (reference sequence).

This chain joins TRBV5-1 and TRBJ2-7; D call uncertain. With 4 bases removed from V and 1 base from J, the gap between germline ends came to 12 bases. Germline CDR1 and CDR2: SGHRS and YFSETQ. CDR3 length equals 14 residues. The CDR3 protein is CASSSGSGSYEQYV. DNA of the CDR3: TGCGCCAGCAGCAGTGGGTCCGGGTCCTACGAGCAGTACGTC.

The chain employs TRBV5-5 and TRBJ2-1, with D possibly TRBD2 on 6 matching bases. CDR1 is SGHKS, CDR2 YYEKEE, per germline (reference sequence). V dropped 4 bases and J dropped 4 bases, with 15 bases sitting between them. The CDR3 length is 15 residues. CDR3 nucleotide sequence: TGTGCCAGCAGCCTCTCCCAGGGAGGATACAATGAGCAGTTCTTC. It translates to CASSLSQGGYNEQFF.

A single count supports this clone. V usage is TRBV5-1 and J usage is TRBJ2-1, with 7 bases fitting TRBD1. Trimming removed 4 bases from V and 9 bases from J; junction bases left unmatched: 4. Germline V CDR1 and CDR2: SGHRS, YFSETQ. The CDR3 length is 12 residues. This CDR3 reads CASSPTGAEQFF. Written as DNA, the CDR3 is TGCGCCAGCAGCCCAACAGGGGCTGAGCAGTTCTTC.

This chain's CDR3 is CASSSGQNTEAFF. The CDR3 nucleotides read TGTGCCAGCAGCTCCGGACAGAACACTGAAGCTTTCTTT. The V gene is TRBV7-2, the J gene TRBJ1-1, with D tentatively TRBD1 (5 bases). Germline values: CDR1 SGHTA, CDR2 FQGNSA. Trimming took off 4 bases at V and 1 base at J, with 7 bases between the two ends. The CDR3 consists of 13 residues.

The chain couples TRBV11-2 to TRBJ1-1; weak D call: TRBD1 (6 bases). Trimming left V 0 bases short and J 3 bases short, with 20 bases between. Germline V CDR1 and CDR2: SGHAT, FQNNGV. This CDR3 has 18 residues. Here the CDR3 reads CASSLDRSAGRGDTEAFF. CDR3 bases: TGTGCCAGCAGCTTAGATCGATCGGCGGGCAGGGGAGACACTGAAGCTTTCTTT.

This chain joins TRBV28 and TRBJ2-2, with TRBD1 identical over 7 bases. The CDR3 consists of 16 residues. Per germline, CDR1 MDHEN and CDR2 SYDVKM. V gave up 5 bases and J gave up 1 base; unmatched junction bases: 7. CDR3 DNA sequence: TGTGCCAGCAGTCCAGGGGGTAACCAGAACACCGGGGAGCTGTTTTTT. Translation: CASSPGGNQNTGELFF.

The chain combines TRBV20-1 with TRBJ2-1; D is uncertain. V gave up 2 bases and J gave up 1 base, with 0 bases separating them. Germline-derived CDR1 and CDR2 are DFQATT and SNEGSKA (reference sequence). There are 11 residues in the CDR3. The CDR3 sequence: CSARSYNEQFF. CDR3 in DNA: TGCAGTGCTAGATCCTACAATGAGCAGTTCTTC.

The genes are TRBV5-6 and TRBJ1-1; the match to TRBD1 covers 9 bases. After removal of 5 bases from V and 3 bases from J, the junction contained 8 bases not matched to a gene. The V gene's germline CDR1 is SGHDT and CDR2 YYEEEE. The CDR3 length is 15 residues. This chain's CDR3 is CASRPTGGIDTEAFF. The CDR3 nucleotides are TGTGCCAGCAGACCGACAGGGGGAATTGACACTGAAGCTTTCTTT.

The chain uses TRBV18 and TRBJ1-1; 8 bases map to TRBD1. V was clipped by 4 bases and J by 11 bases; unmatched bases: 6. The CDR3 length is 12 residues. CDR1 and CDR2 from the germline V gene are KGHSH and LQKENI. The CDR3 sequence: CASSLDRGEAFF. The DNA for the CDR3 is TGTGCCAGCTCACTCGACAGGGGTGAGGCTTTCTTT.

This clone was detected once. The V and J genes are TRBV5-6 and TRBJ1-5; D is possibly TRBD1 (5 bases). Deletions cut 1 base from V and 9 bases from J, with 14 bases between. CDR3 size: 14 residues. Germline assignment: CDR1 SGHDT and CDR2 YYEEEE. CDR3 in amino acids: CASSLYGASRPQHF. In DNA, the CDR3 is TGTGCCAGCAGCTTGTACGGGGCATCCAGGCCCCAGCATTTT.

This chain links TRBV7-2 with TRBJ1-4; D unclear. The CDR3 runs to 17 residues. Germline-derived CDR1 and CDR2 are SGHTA and FQGNSA. With 0 bases removed from V and 0 bases from J, the gap between germline ends came to 11 bases. As DNA, the CDR3 is TGTGCCAGCAGCTTAGCCGGGAGGATTGCAACTAATGAAAAACTGTTTTTT. Encoded protein: CASSLAGRIATNEKLFF.

V is TRBV7-9 and J is TRBJ1-3; D is undetermined. The germline V and J ends were trimmed by 3 bases and 0 bases, with 9 bases remaining between them. The germline CDR1 and CDR2 sequences are SEHNR and FQNEAQ (reference sequence). This CDR3 spans 15 amino acids. The CDR3 region is CASSLLGGSGNTIYF. In DNA, the CDR3 is TGTGCCAGCAGCTTGCTGGGAGGCTCTGGAAACACCATATATTTT.